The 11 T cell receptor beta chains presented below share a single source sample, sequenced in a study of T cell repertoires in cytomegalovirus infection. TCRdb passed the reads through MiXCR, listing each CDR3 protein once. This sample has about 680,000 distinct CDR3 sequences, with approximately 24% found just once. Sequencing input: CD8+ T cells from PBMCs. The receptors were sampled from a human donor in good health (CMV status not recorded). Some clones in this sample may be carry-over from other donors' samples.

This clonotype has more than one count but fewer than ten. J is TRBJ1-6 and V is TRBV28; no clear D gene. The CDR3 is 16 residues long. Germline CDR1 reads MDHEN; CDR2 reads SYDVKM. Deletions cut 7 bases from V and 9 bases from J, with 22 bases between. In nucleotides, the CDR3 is TGTGCCAGCACCCACGGCCTCTGGGAGCTTCTTTCACCCCTCCACTTT. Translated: CASTHGLWELLSPLHF.

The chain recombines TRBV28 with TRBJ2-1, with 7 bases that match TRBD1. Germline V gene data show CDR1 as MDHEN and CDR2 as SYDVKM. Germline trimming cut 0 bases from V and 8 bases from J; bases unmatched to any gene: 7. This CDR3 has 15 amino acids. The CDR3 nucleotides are TGTGCCAGCAGTTTATGGAGGGGGCGCAGCGATGAGCAGTTCTTC. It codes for CASSLWRGRSDEQFF. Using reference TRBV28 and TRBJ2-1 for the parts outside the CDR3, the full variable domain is DVKVTQSSRYLVKRTGEKVFLECVQDMDHENMFWYRQDPGLGLRLIYFSYDVKMKEKGDIPEGYSVSREKKERFSLILESASTNQTSMYLCASSLWRGRSDEQFFGPGTRLTVL.

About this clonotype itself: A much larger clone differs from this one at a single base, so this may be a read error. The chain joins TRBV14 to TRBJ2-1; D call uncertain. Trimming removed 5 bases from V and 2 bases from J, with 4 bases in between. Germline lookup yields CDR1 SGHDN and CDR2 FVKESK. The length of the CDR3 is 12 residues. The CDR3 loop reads CASSGPYNEQFF. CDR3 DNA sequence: TGTGCCAGCAGCGGCCCCTACAATGAGCAGTTCTTC.

As DNA, the CDR3 is TGTGCCATCAGGATGCCAACGACAGGGATGAACACTGAAGCTTTCTTT. Translating it yields CAIRMPTTGMNTEAFF. The chain recombines TRBV10-3 with TRBJ1-1, with 7 bases lining up with TRBD1. The germline gives CDR1 ENHRY, CDR2 SYGVKD. The CDR3 has 16 amino acids. After removal of 6 bases from V and 0 bases from J, the junction contained 10 bases not matched to a gene.

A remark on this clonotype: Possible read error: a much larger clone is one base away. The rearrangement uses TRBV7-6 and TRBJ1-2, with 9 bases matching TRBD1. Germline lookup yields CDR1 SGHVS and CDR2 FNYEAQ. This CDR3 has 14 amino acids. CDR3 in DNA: TGTACCAGCAGCTTATCGGGACAGGGTTATGGCTACACCTTC. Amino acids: CTSSLSGQGYGYTF.

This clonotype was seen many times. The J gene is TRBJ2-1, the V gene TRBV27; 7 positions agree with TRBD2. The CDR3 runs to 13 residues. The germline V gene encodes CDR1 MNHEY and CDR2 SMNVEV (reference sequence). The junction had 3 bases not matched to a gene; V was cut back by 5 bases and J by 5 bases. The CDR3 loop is CASSHGTNNEQFF. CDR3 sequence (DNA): TGTGCCAGCAGTCATGGGACTAACAATGAGCAGTTCTTC.

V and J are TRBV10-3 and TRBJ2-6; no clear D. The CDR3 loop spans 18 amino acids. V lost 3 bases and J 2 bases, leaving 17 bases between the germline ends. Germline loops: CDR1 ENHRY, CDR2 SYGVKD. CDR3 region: CAISESVDGSPGANVLTF. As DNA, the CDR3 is TGTGCCATCAGTGAATCGGTCGATGGGTCCCCTGGGGCCAACGTCCTGACTTTC.

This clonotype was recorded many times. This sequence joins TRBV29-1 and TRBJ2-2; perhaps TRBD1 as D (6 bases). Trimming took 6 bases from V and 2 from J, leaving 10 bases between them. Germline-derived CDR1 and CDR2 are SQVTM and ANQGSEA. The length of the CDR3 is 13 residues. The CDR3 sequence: CSVMDSNTGELFF. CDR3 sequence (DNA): TGCAGCGTCATGGACAGTAACACCGGGGAGCTGTTTTTT.

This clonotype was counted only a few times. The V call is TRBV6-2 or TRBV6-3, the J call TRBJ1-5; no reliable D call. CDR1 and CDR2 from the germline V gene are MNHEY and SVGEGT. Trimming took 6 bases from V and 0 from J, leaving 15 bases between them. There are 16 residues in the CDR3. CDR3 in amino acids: CASSLGQRDSNQPQHF. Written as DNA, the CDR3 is TGTGCCAGCAGCCTCGGGCAGAGAGATAGCAATCAGCCCCAGCATTTT.

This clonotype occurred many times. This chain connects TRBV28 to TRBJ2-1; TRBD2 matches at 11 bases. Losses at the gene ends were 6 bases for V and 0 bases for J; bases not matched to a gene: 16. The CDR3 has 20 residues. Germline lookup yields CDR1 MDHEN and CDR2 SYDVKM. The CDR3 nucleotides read TGTGCCAGCAGCCACAACCTGCTAGCGGGGGGCACGAGCTCCTACAATGAGCAGTTCTTC. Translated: CASSHNLLAGGTSSYNEQFF.

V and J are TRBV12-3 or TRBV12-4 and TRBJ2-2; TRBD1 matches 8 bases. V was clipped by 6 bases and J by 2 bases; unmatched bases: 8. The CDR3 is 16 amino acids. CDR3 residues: CASRVWTGKNTGELFF. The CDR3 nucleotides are TGTGCCAGCAGGGTATGGACAGGGAAAAACACCGGGGAGCTGTTTTTT.